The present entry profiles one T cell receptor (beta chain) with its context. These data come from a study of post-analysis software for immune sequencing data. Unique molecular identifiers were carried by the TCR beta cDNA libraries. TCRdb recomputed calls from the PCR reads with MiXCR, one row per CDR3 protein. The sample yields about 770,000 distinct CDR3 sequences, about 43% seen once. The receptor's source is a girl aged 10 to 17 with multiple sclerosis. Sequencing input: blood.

CDR3 nucleotides: TGTGCCAGCAGTTTCGCGGGAGGGTATGAGCAGTTCTTC. Its protein is CASSFAGGYEQFF. The rearrangement joins TRBV12-3 or TRBV12-4 to TRBJ2-1; 9 bases agree with TRBD2. The CDR3 sequence is 13 residues long. Unmatched junction bases numbered 2, after V lost 3 bases and J lost 8 bases.